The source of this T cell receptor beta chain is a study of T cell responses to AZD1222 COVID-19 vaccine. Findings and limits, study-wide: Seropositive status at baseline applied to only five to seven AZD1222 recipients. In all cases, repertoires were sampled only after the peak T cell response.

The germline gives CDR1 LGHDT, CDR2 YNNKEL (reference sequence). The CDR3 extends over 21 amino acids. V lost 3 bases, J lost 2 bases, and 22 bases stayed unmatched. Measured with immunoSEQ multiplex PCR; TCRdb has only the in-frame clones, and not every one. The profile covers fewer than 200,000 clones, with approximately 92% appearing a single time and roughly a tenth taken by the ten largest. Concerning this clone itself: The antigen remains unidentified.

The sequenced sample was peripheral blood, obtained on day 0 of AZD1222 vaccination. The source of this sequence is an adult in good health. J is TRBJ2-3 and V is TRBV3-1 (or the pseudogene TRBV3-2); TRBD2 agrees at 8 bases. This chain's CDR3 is CASSHPPAAERGLRYTDTQYF. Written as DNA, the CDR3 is TGTGCCAGCAGCCACCCCCCTGCGGCAGAGCGGGGGCTCCGATACACAGATACGCAGTATTTT.